The present T cell receptor beta chain was sequenced within a study of CD8 T cells in Susac syndrome. The CDR3 spans 13 residues. Trimming cost V 3 bases and J 0 bases, with 5 bases left between them. In germline, CDR1 is SGDLS, CDR2 YYNGEE. After extraction with the RNeasy kit, roughly 0.45 to 1 ug of the RNA was reverse transcribed using random hexamers. TCRdb used MiXCR to reprocess the immunoSEQ multiplex PCR reads, holding one entry per CDR3 protein. The sample contains more than 150,000 distinct CDR3 sequences, around 95% of which appear only once. This clonotype has a handful of counts. TEMRA cells were FACS-enriched, unlike CD8+ and CD4+ T cells, which were negatively isolated.

The receptor was derived from a human donor with Susac syndrome. The sequencing input was CD8+ T cells from PBMCs. The V call is TRBV9, the J call TRBJ2-3, with D unclear. Written as DNA, the CDR3 is TGTGCCAGCAGCGCCCTCAGCACAGATACGCAGTATTTT. It encodes CASSALSTDTQYF.